The 18 T cell receptor beta chains presented below share a single source sample, sequenced in a study of chronic HIV infection and antiretroviral therapy. TCRdb reprocessed the 5' RACE reads with MiXCR, giving one entry per CDR3 protein. This sample has about 48,000 distinct CDR3 sequences, with about 19% found just once. What was sequenced was peripheral blood. These receptors were obtained from an adult who had HIV and had not received antiretroviral therapy, or was an uninfected healthy control (not recorded which).

This clonotype has a handful of counts. V gene TRBV28 combines with J gene TRBJ2-3; the match to TRBD2 covers 14 bases. V lost 6 bases and J lost 5; bases outside the gene matches: 7. CDR1 is MDHEN and CDR2 is SYDVKM in the germline V gene. CDR3 length: 16 residues. The CDR3 DNA sequence: TGTGCCAGCAGCCCGACTAGCGGGAGGGCCCAAGATACGCAGTATTTT. Amino acids: CASSPTSGRAQDTQYF.

The V and J genes are TRBV7-2 and TRBJ2-7; D ambiguous. Germline V CDR1 and CDR2: SGHTA, FQGNSA. The CDR3 sequence is 16 residues long. Between the trimmed V and J ends, which lost 3 bases and 6 bases, there was a span of 21 bases. DNA for the CDR3: TGTGCCAGCAGCTTTACCAAGGGCAGCCCCGTCCGCGAGCAGTACTTC. Protein sequence: CASSFTKGSPVREQYF.

Worth noting for this clonotype: A read error may produce the germline difference seen at one junction end. The chain links TRBV28 to TRBJ2-7; 7 positions agree with TRBD2. Germline V gene lookup returns CDR1 MDHEN and CDR2 SYDVKM. The CDR3 is made up of 19 amino acids. This CDR3 is CASSPMGVWDGPSGLEQSF. The CDR3, as DNA: TGTGCCAGCAGCCCGATGGGGGTGTGGGACGGGCCTAGCGGATTGGAGCAGTCCTTC.

This sequence joins TRBV28 and TRBJ1-6, with D possibly being TRBD1 (5 bases). Trimming shortened V by 4 bases and J by 12 bases, and 16 bases separated the two germline ends. This CDR3 region has 14 residues. CDR1 is MDHEN, CDR2 SYDVKM, per germline. The CDR3 DNA follows: TGTGCCAGCAGTTCGAATGGACGGGACGAACCCCTCCACTTT. Amino acids: CASSSNGRDEPLHF.

This chain uses TRBV29-1 with TRBJ2-7; D unresolved. There are 14 residues in the CDR3. The germline V gene encodes CDR1 SQVTM and CDR2 ANQGSEA. V was trimmed by 2 bases and J by 2 bases, leaving 13 bases between them. The chain's CDR3 is CSVEPPDPPYEQYF. The CDR3 DNA sequence: TGCAGCGTTGAACCCCCGGACCCTCCCTACGAGCAGTACTTC.

CDR3 in DNA: TGTGCCAGCAGCTTAATTCGGATCGGAGATACGCAGTATTTT. Protein sequence: CASSLIRIGDTQYF. The chain carries TRBV7-8 and TRBJ2-3; D not certain. With 2 bases removed from V and 5 bases from J, the gap between germline ends came to 11 bases. This CDR3 comprises 14 residues. CDR1 is SGHVS, CDR2 FQNEAQ, per germline.

This clonotype was counted only a few times. The V and J genes are TRBV28 and TRBJ2-7; D ambiguous. Trimming left V 6 bases short and J 3 bases short, with 9 bases between. The germline gives CDR1 MDHEN, CDR2 SYDVKM. This CDR3 has 12 amino acids. CDR3 DNA sequence: TGTGCCAGCAGCCAACACATCTACGAGCAGTACTTC. Translated: CASSQHIYEQYF.

The chain couples TRBV20-1 to TRBJ2-1; D is undetermined. Germline V gene data show CDR1 as DFQATT and CDR2 as SNEGSKA (reference sequence). This CDR3 comprises 11 residues. Trimming took 5 bases from V and 5 from J, leaving 7 bases between them. The CDR3 here is CSAGSNNEQFF. The CDR3 coding sequence is TGCAGTGCTGGCTCAAACAATGAGCAGTTCTTC.

V is TRBV27 and J is TRBJ2-5, with D possibly being TRBD1 or TRBD2 (5 bases each). The length of the CDR3 is 14 residues. With 2 bases removed from V and 6 bases from J, the gap between germline ends came to 13 bases. Germline CDR1 reads MNHEY; CDR2 reads SMNVEV (reference sequence). The CDR3 nucleotides are TGTGCCAGCAGTTTAAGCAGGGACGAGAAGACCCAGTACTTC. Amino acids: CASSLSRDEKTQYF.

A few counts support this clonotype. The chain carries TRBV21-1 and TRBJ2-5; the table's TRBD1 call for D was not verified on the DNA. TRBV21-1 is described as a pseudogene. This CDR3 is 15 amino acids long. The CDR3 coding sequence is TGTGCCAGCAGCAGGGCAGGGGGTCTCTGGGAGACCCAGTACTTC. It translates to CASSRAGGLWETQYF.

DNA of the CDR3: TGTGCCAGCAGTTTGGGGCCACTCGGGGCCATATATTTT. Translating gives CASSLGPLGAIYF. The chain recombines TRBV12-3 or TRBV12-4 with TRBJ1-3; tentatively, D is TRBD1 (5 bases). With 3 bases removed from V and 11 bases from J, the gap between germline ends came to 14 bases. The CDR3 has 13 amino acids.

This clonotype has more than one count but fewer than ten. The J gene is TRBJ2-7, the V gene TRBV3-1; no clear D gene. CDR3 length equals 12 residues. Germline V gene lookup returns CDR1 LGHDT and CDR2 YNNKEL (reference sequence). Between the trimmed V and J ends, which lost 2 bases and 9 bases, there was a span of 11 bases. The CDR3 DNA is TGTGCCAGCAGCCAAAGAATGTTGGGGCAGTACTTC. Its translation: CASSQRMLGQYF.

This clonotype was counted between two and nine times. The rearrangement links TRBV19 to TRBJ2-1, with D uncertain. V was trimmed by 2 bases and J by 7 bases, leaving 12 bases between them. The CDR3 covers 14 residues. Germline-derived CDR1 and CDR2 are LNHDA and SQIVND (reference sequence). The CDR3 sequence: CASSIPPKVNEQFF. The CDR3, as DNA: TGTGCCAGTAGTATACCCCCGAAGGTAAATGAGCAGTTCTTC.

This clonotype was seen only a few times. The J gene is TRBJ2-5, the V gene TRBV4-1, with a tentative D call TRBD2 (6 bases). V was clipped by 2 bases and J by 3 bases, with 13 bases between them. The germline CDR1 and CDR2 sequences are MGHRA and YSYEKL. The CDR3 consists of 15 residues. The CDR3 nucleotides read TGCGCCAGCAGCCAAATAGGGACTCGAAAAGAGACCCAGTACTTC. Encoded protein: CASSQIGTRKETQYF.

This rearrangement joins TRBV28 to TRBJ2-4; possible D gene TRBD1, 6 bases. Germline values: CDR1 MDHEN, CDR2 SYDVKM. The CDR3 has 13 amino acids. The V and J ends lost 3 bases and 7 bases respectively, with 10 bases between them. In DNA form, the CDR3 reads TGTGCCAGCAGTTTCACAGGGATCAACATTCAGTACTTC. Translating it yields CASSFTGINIQYF. Supplemented by reference TRBV28 and TRBJ2-4, the full variable domain reads DVKVTQSSRYLVKRTGEKVFLECVQDMDHENMFWYRQDPGLGLRLIYFSYDVKMKEKGDIPEGYSVSREKKERFSLILESASTNQTSMYLCASSFTGINIQYFGAGTRLSVL.

This clonotype was counted between two and nine times. This chain connects TRBV11-2 to TRBJ2-3; 8 bases agree with TRBD1. The CDR3 is made up of 14 amino acids. Germline V gene lookup returns CDR1 SGHAT and CDR2 FQNNGV. Trimming took 10 bases from V and 2 from J; bases not matched to a gene: 8. The CDR3 DNA reads as TGTGCCACCGGACAGGGTCTATACACAGATACGCAGTATTTT. Translating it yields CATGQGLYTDTQYF.

This clonotype was observed a handful of times. The rearrangement joins TRBV20-1 to TRBJ2-1; D is possibly TRBD1 or TRBD2 (6 bases each). V was clipped by 5 bases and J by 4 bases, with 27 bases between them. Germline lookup yields CDR1 DFQATT and CDR2 SNEGSKA (reference sequence). This CDR3 spans 18 amino acids. The DNA for the CDR3 is TGCAGTGCTTCCAAAGGGGGGAGTTTCGCGGGGCTATACAATGAGCAGTTCTTC. Translated, it gives CSASKGGSFAGLYNEQFF.

The chain employs TRBV27 and TRBJ1-3, with D possibly TRBD1 on 6 matching bases. The CDR3 runs to 14 residues. Germline lookup yields CDR1 MNHEY and CDR2 SMNVEV (reference sequence). V lost 4 bases and J lost 2, with 9 bases in between. The CDR3 region is CASSSPGAGNTIYF. The CDR3 DNA reads TGTGCCAGCAGTTCCCCAGGGGCTGGAAACACCATATATTTT.